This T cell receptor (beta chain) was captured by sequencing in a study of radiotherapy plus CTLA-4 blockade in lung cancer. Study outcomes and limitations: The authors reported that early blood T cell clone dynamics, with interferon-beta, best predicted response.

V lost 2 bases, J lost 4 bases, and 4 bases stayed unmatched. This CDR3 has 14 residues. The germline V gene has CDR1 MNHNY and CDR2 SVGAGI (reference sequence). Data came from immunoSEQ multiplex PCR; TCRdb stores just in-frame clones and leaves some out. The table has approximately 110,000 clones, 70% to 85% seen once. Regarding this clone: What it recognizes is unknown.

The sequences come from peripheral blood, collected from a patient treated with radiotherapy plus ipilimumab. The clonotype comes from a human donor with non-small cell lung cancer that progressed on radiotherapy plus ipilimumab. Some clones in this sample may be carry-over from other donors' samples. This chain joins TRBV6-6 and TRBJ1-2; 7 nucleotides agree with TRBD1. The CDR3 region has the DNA TGTGCCAGCAGTTACGGGGACAGTACCTATGGCTACACCTTC. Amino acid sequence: CASSYGDSTYGYTF.